Following are 23 T cell receptor beta chains from one sample sequenced in a study of technical replicates of blood from a few donors. Clones were sequenced by immunoSEQ multiplex PCR, and TCRdb holds only the in-frame ones, with some missing. The repertoire holds about 70,000 clones, with about 90% as singletons. Sequenced sample: T cells isolated from PBMCs. The receptors here all came from a human donor in good health.

The V gene is TRBV29-1, the J gene TRBJ1-1; a possible D gene is TRBD1 (6 bases). Germline lookup yields CDR1 SQVTM and CDR2 ANQGSEA. V shed 5 bases and J shed 1 base, with 14 bases lying between them. The CDR3 is made up of 14 amino acids. The CDR3 region has the DNA TGCAGCGTTCTTGAGGACAGTTGGAACACTGAAGCTTTCTTT. Its protein is CSVLEDSWNTEAFF.

CDR3 sequence (DNA): TGTGCCAGCAGCTTACTCGCCTCTAGCGGGAGTGGCAATGAGCAGTTCTTC. Its protein is CASSLLASSGSGNEQFF. The chain employs TRBV11-2 and TRBJ2-1, with TRBD2 matching over 10 bases. The germline CDR1 and CDR2 sequences are SGHAT and FQNNGV. The CDR3 runs to 17 residues. V was clipped by 2 bases and J by 6 bases; unmatched bases: 10. Full variable domain (rest looked up from reference TRBV11-2 and TRBJ2-1): EAGVAQSPRYKIIEKRQSVAFWCNPISGHATLYWYQQILGQGPKLLIQFQNNGVVDDSQLPKDRFSAERLKGVDSTLKIQPAKLEDSAVYLCASSLLASSGSGNEQFFGPGTRLTVL.

The J gene is TRBJ2-7, the V gene TRBV29-1, with a possible D match to TRBD2 (6 bases). Trimming took 3 bases from V and 2 from J, leaving 11 bases between them. The CDR3 is 13 amino acids. Per germline, CDR1 SQVTM and CDR2 ANQGSEA. The CDR3 nucleotides are TGCAGCGTTGATCTGGGAGGAGCCTACGAGCAGTACTTC. Translated: CSVDLGGAYEQYF.

The genes are TRBV11-2 and TRBJ2-6; D possibly corresponds to TRBD1 (6 bases). Germline V CDR1 and CDR2: SGHAT, FQNNGV. CDR3 length: 16 amino acids. Deletions cut 5 bases from V and 0 bases from J, with 11 bases between. The CDR3 DNA follows: TGTGCCAGCAGCCGGACAGACCTCTCTGGGGCCAACGTCCTGACTTTC. Translated, it gives CASSRTDLSGANVLTF.

The chain combines TRBV2 with TRBJ2-7, with 8 bases fitting TRBD1. This CDR3 spans 16 amino acids. J gave up 0 bases and V 1 base, and 5 bases lay outside the gene matches. Germline V CDR1 and CDR2: SNHLY, FYNNEI. The CDR3 here is CASSEGPGQASYEQYF. CDR3 DNA: TGTGCCAGCAGTGAAGGCCCGGGACAGGCCTCCTACGAGCAGTACTTC.

The chain combines TRBV7-3 with TRBJ2-2; 12 nucleotides line up with TRBD2. CDR3 length equals 14 residues. The V gene's germline CDR1 is SGHTA and CDR2 FQGTGA. The trim removed 5 bases at V and 6 bases at J, leaving 1 base unmatched. DNA of the CDR3: TGTGCCAGCAGCCGACTAGCGGGAGCCGGGGAGCTGTTTTTT. It is translated as CASSRLAGAGELFF.

This chain uses TRBV9 with TRBJ2-7, with D unresolved. Germline values: CDR1 SGDLS, CDR2 YYNGEE. V was clipped by 4 bases and J by 2 bases, with 19 bases between them. The CDR3 spans 16 residues. The CDR3 is CASSPRVRQPTYEQYF. For the CDR3, the DNA is TGTGCCAGCAGCCCCCGGGTGAGGCAACCCACCTACGAGCAGTACTTC.

The V and J genes are TRBV5-1 and TRBJ1-5; 7 bases line up with TRBD1. Germline trimming cut 0 bases from V and 8 bases from J; bases unmatched to any gene: 8. Germline-derived CDR1 and CDR2 are SGHRS and YFSETQ. There are 15 residues in the CDR3. CDR3 in amino acids: CASSLDGTVTEPQHF. CDR3 nucleotides: TGCGCCAGCAGCTTGGACGGGACAGTCACAGAGCCCCAGCATTTT.

The chain is built from TRBV6-6 and TRBJ1-1; D ambiguous. The V and J ends lost 6 bases and 5 bases respectively, with 13 bases between them. The germline V gene has CDR1 MNHNY and CDR2 SVGAGI (reference sequence). CDR3 length: 13 residues. This CDR3 reads CASSPAVRTEAFF. DNA for the CDR3: TGTGCCAGCAGCCCGGCAGTCAGGACTGAAGCTTTCTTT.

This clone was picked up a small number of times. This chain joins TRBV29-1 and TRBJ1-1; TRBD1 matches at 8 bases. Per the germline V gene, CDR1 is SQVTM and CDR2 is ANQGSEA. CDR3 length: 14 residues. The trim removed 3 bases at V and 5 bases at J, leaving 8 bases unmatched. The CDR3, as DNA: TGCAGCGTTGACCGACAGGGGATTGGGACTGAAGCTTTCTTT. Its protein product is CSVDRQGIGTEAFF.

Notes on this clone: The limits of the CDR3 on the DNA are not certain, so only TCRdb's listed CDR3 is given. This rearrangement joins TRBV6-6 to TRBJ2-1; no DNA check was done on the table's D call, TRBD2. The CDR3 spans 15 amino acids, including both terminal residues. CDR1 is MNHNY, CDR2 SVGAGI, per germline (reference sequence). The CDR3 sequence is CASSYSVGAGALEFF.

This clone occurred once. The V and J genes are TRBV9 and TRBJ2-1; 8 bases agree with TRBD2. In germline, CDR1 is SGDLS, CDR2 YYNGEE. Unmatched junction bases numbered 2, after V lost 6 bases and J lost 0 bases. There are 14 residues in the CDR3. CDR3 sequence (DNA): TGTGCCAGCACTAGCGGGTCCTCCTACAATGAGCAGTTCTTC. Its protein product is CASTSGSSYNEQFF.

The sample holds a few counts of this clone. The V gene is TRBV7-2, the J gene TRBJ1-2; D is unclear. Trimming cost V 4 bases and J 1 base, with 7 bases left between them. Germline CDR1 SGHTA, CDR2 FQGNSA. There are 13 residues in the CDR3. CDR3 DNA: TGTGCCAGCAGCTCGAGGGATAACTATGGCTACACCTTC. Translating gives CASSSRDNYGYTF.

This rearrangement joins TRBV27 to TRBJ1-2; TRBD1 is a possible D gene (6 bases). This CDR3 contains 13 residues. The V gene's germline CDR1 is MNHEY and CDR2 SMNVEV (reference sequence). V was cut by 6 bases and J by 8 bases, with 16 bases left in between. CDR3 sequence (DNA): TGTGCCAGCAGGCCCCCAGGGGCGACGGGCTACACCTTC. Translating it yields CASRPPGATGYTF.

The V call is TRBV29-1, the J call TRBJ2-1; D not resolved. CDR3 size: 10 residues. The V and J ends lost 4 bases and 6 bases respectively, with 4 bases between them. Germline assignment: CDR1 SQVTM and CDR2 ANQGSEA. CDR3 sequence: CSVAINEQFF. CDR3 nucleotide sequence: TGCAGCGTTGCCATCAATGAGCAGTTCTTC.

The chain employs TRBV6-5 and TRBJ1-5, with TRBD1 matching 9 bases. Germline assignment: CDR1 MNHEY and CDR2 SVGAGI. V lost 0 bases, J lost 16 bases, and 7 bases stayed unmatched. The CDR3 is made up of 13 amino acids. CDR3 amino acids: CASSYSGDRALHF. The DNA for the CDR3 is TGTGCCAGCAGTTACTCGGGGGACAGGGCGTTACATTTT.

The gene calls are TRBV4-1 and TRBJ2-7; maybe TRBD2 (5 bases). CDR3 length: 17 residues. CDR1 is MGHRA, CDR2 YSYEKL, per germline. Trimming removed 0 bases from V and 0 bases from J, with 15 bases in between. The CDR3 nucleotides read TGCGCCAGCAGCCAAGATTTCAAGGGAGAGAACTCCTACGAGCAGTACTTC. It specifies CASSQDFKGENSYEQYF.

The chain carries TRBV28 and TRBJ2-2; 8 bases are a match to TRBD1. Germline V gives CDR1 MDHEN, CDR2 SYDVKM. There are 14 residues in the CDR3. Trimming at V came to 5 bases and at J to 6 bases, leaving 5 bases not matched to a gene. The CDR3 DNA reads as TGTGCCAGCAGTAGGACAGGGTACGCCGGGGAGCTGTTTTTT. Amino acid sequence: CASSRTGYAGELFF.

The V call is TRBV28, the J call TRBJ1-4; possibly TRBD1 for D (5 bases). The V gene lost 3 bases and the J gene lost 1 base, with 12 bases spanning the gap. From germline, CDR1 is MDHEN and CDR2 SYDVKM. The CDR3 is 16 amino acids. The CDR3 region is CASSFFQGVTNEKLFF. DNA for the CDR3: TGTGCCAGCAGTTTCTTCCAGGGCGTAACTAATGAAAAACTGTTTTTT.

The chain has TRBV2 and TRBJ2-1; D may be TRBD2 (6 bases). Germline V gives CDR1 SNHLY, CDR2 FYNNEI. The CDR3 length is 14 residues. The ends were cut back, 3 bases at V and 7 bases at J, with 13 bases in the middle. Written as DNA, the CDR3 is TGTGCCAGCAGTGATTGGGAGGCCTTGAATGAGCAGTTCTTC. Protein sequence: CASSDWEALNEQFF.

The chain has TRBV27 and TRBJ2-1; D is unclear. Germline CDR1 reads MNHEY; CDR2 reads SMNVEV (reference sequence). The CDR3 loop spans 18 amino acids. Between the trimmed V and J ends, which lost 0 bases and 0 bases, there was a span of 15 bases. For the CDR3, the DNA is TGTGCCAGCAGTTTATCAATAGGCGGTTCTCTCTCCTACAATGAGCAGTTCTTC. It is translated as CASSLSIGGSLSYNEQFF.

V gene TRBV12-5 combines with J gene TRBJ1-1; TRBD1 aligns across 10 bases. In germline, CDR1 is LGHNT, CDR2 FRNRAP. The CDR3 loop spans 18 amino acids. V gave up 0 bases and J gave up 4 bases; unmatched junction bases: 11. The CDR3 region is CASGLVRTGTGAVTEAFF. Here the CDR3 DNA reads TGTGCTAGTGGTTTGGTAAGGACCGGGACAGGGGCTGTCACTGAAGCTTTCTTT. Together with reference TRBV12-5 and TRBJ1-1, the CDR3 gives the full variable domain: DARVTQTPRHKVTEMGQEVTMRCQPILGHNTVFWYRQTMMQGLELLAYFRNRAPLDDSGMPKDRFSAEMPDATLATLKIQPSEPRDSAVYFCASGLVRTGTGAVTEAFFGQGTRLTVV.

The V and J genes are TRBV6-5 and TRBJ2-1; a weak D match, TRBD2 (6 bases). The CDR3 has 14 residues. Germline values: CDR1 MNHEY, CDR2 SVGAGI. Deletions cut 2 bases from V and 9 bases from J, with 14 bases between. CDR3: CASSYGGGQFEQFF. CDR3 nucleotides: TGTGCCAGCAGTTACGGGGGAGGTCAATTTGAGCAGTTCTTC.